This TCR beta chain was recorded in a study of T cells in localized non-small cell lung cancer. Study findings and constraints: Among blood samples, higher T cell density accompanied longer overall survival. Clonality of T cells reached its maximum in uninvolved adjacent lung, surpassing tumor. Detection in adjacent lung was observed for a median around 50 of the top 100 tumor clones. One tumor region alone was sequenced, and heterogeneity therefore remains possible.

This clone appeared a single time. Its specificity is not known. V was pared by 2 bases and J by 4 bases, with 8 bases between. The CDR3 extends over 13 amino acids. CDR1 and CDR2 (germline): MNHEY, SVGAGI. Profiling relied on immunoSEQ multiplex PCR, and the TCRdb table lists in-frame clones only, not all of them. The repertoire holds roughly 89,000 clones, with just over 90% as singletons. J is TRBJ1-1 and V is TRBV6-5; D gene uncertain. The source is a woman aged 40-69 years with stage II squamous cell lung carcinoma. Here the sequenced sample was PBMCs, taken before any cancer treatment. The DNA for the CDR3 is TGTGCCAGCAGTTACAACACCCTCACTGAAGCTTTCTTT. Amino acid sequence: CASSYNTLTEAFF.